This T cell receptor beta chain was found in a study of molecular identifiers for immune sequencing clone quantification. As for this clonotype: This clone may be a read error of a much larger clone one base away.

The CDR3 has 16 amino acids. Using its own MiXCR run on the PCR reads, TCRdb lists one record per CDR3 protein. Counted here are under 600,000 distinct CDR3 sequences, around 25% occurring once; the ten biggest clones make up about 0.75%. The sequenced sample was naive CD8+ T cells from blood, with Jurkat cell RNA spiked in. Subset: FACS-sorted CD8+CD4-CCR7+CD45RA+ naive T cells. V usage is TRBV21-1 and J usage is TRBJ1-5. TRBV21-1 is shown as a pseudogene. This sequence originates from a human donor in good health. Some libraries in this study had Jurkat cell RNA spiked in. CDR3 sequence reads: CASSTVAGIRNQPQHF. CDR3 bases: TGTGCCAGCAGCACAGTGGCTGGGATTCGCAATCAGCCCCAGCATTTT.